This T cell receptor (beta chain) comes out of a study of glioma-infiltrating T cells after dendritic cell vaccination. Overall study findings and caveats: No direct clonality-survival link was found; a diverse polyclonal response may matter.

Stated time point: after dendritic cell vaccination, including at tumor progression/relapse. Patients had residual fresh-frozen tumor tissue and more than two years of survival data. As regards this clone: As yet, its antigen is unknown.

V trimming: 7 bases; J trimming: 1 base; junction bases outside the gene matches: 11. The CDR3 is 15 residues long. The V gene's germline CDR1 is SGHRS and CDR2 YFSETQ. Amplification used 60 V beta primers and 13 J beta primers. Sequencing used immunoSEQ multiplex PCR; TCRdb keeps in-frame clones, though not all of them. The sample yields around 78,000 clones, 85% seen once. This receptor was obtained from a human donor with glioblastoma. Sequencing used blood, obtained after dendritic cell vaccination. This chain joins TRBV5-1 and TRBJ2-7; 7 bases are shared with TRBD1. In nucleotides, the CDR3 is TGCGCCAGCGGCGCCATCCCGGGACAGTCCTACGAGCAGTACTTC. Protein sequence: CASGAIPGQSYEQYF.